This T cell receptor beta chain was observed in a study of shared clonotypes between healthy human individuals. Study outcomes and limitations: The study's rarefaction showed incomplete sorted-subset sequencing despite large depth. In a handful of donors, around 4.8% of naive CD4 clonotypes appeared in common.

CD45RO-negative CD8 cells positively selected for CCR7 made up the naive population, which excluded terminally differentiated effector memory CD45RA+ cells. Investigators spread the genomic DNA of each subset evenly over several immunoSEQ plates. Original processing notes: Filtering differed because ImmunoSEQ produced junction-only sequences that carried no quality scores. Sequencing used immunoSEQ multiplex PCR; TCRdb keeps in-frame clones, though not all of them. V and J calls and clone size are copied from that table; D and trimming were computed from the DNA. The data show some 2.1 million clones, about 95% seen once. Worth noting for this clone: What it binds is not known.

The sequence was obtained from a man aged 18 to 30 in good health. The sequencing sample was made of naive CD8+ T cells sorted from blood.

CDR3 sequence reads: CASSSDNTGELFF. The CDR3 coding sequence is TGCGCCAGCAGCTCGGACAACACCGGGGAGCTGTTTTTT. The rearrangement joins TRBV5-1 to TRBJ2-2; no clear D gene. The CDR3 contains 13 residues. V gave up 3 bases and J gave up 2 bases, with 5 bases separating them. From germline, CDR1 is SGHRS and CDR2 YFSETQ.